Sequencing of this T cell receptor beta chain was carried out in a study of OX40 agonist ivuxolimab in advanced cancers. Sequencing was performed with immunoSEQ multiplex PCR; in TCRdb, only in-frame clones are kept and a portion is missing. The repertoire holds roughly 48,000 clones, with approximately 84% as singletons. Germline CDR1 is MNHEY and CDR2 is SVGAGI. With 6 bases removed from V and 6 bases from J, the gap between germline ends came to 17 bases. The CDR3 spans 15 residues. The TCR comes from an adult with an advanced solid tumor such as melanoma, head and neck, liver or kidney cancer. The chain recombines TRBV6-5 with TRBJ1-4; TRBD1 is a possible D gene (6 bases). Specimen: CD4+ or CD8+ T cells sorted from blood, collected in a trial of the OX40 agonist ivuxolimab. The CDR3 DNA follows: TGTGCCAGCAGGCGATCAGGGGCTTGGGATGAAAAACTGTTTTTT. Amino acids: CASRRSGAWDEKLFF.